This T cell receptor beta chain was identified in a study of response to subunit inactivated influenza vaccine. General study points: The authors put forward the suggestion that each seasonal influenza vaccination may bring in only a limited number of new T cells.

Details on this clonotype: Its antigen is unknown.

The CDR3 loop spans 15 amino acids. Germline V gene sequence: CDR1 LNHDA, CDR2 SQIVND (reference sequence). V shed 2 bases and J shed 4 bases, with 15 bases lying between them. TCRdb reanalysed the RT-PCR reads using MiXCR and keeps one entry per CDR3 protein. Among a few hundred thousand distinct CDR3 sequences, over 9% were seen once, and the ten largest hold over 6.5%. The sequence derives from a man in his fifties who received an inactivated influenza vaccine. The gene calls are TRBV19 and TRBJ2-7; D unresolved. Source: non-naive T cells sorted from PBMCs, taken 14 to 15 days before vaccination. In DNA form, the CDR3 reads TGTGCCAGTAGTATATCTGGGATACCGTCGTACGAGCAGTACTTC. It is translated as CASSISGIPSYEQYF.